These 21 T cell receptor beta chains came from one sample sequenced in a study of breast tumors, draining lymph nodes, adjacent tissues. TCRdb ran MiXCR on the multiplex PCR reads and lists one entry per CDR3 protein. This table has around 130,000 distinct CDR3 sequences, around 20% appearing once. Axillary draining lymph nodes of breast cancer patients supplied the node samples. Sequenced input: axillary lymph node tissue. The receptors were sampled from a female donor with breast cancer. Some clones in this sample may be carry-over from other donors' samples.

This clonotype was picked up many times. The chain carries TRBV15 and TRBJ1-2; D ambiguous. Germline V lookup: CDR1 LNHNV, CDR2 YYDKDF (reference sequence). The germline V and J ends were trimmed by 0 bases and 12 bases, with 20 bases remaining between them. The CDR3 has 15 residues. In DNA form, the CDR3 reads TGTGCCACCAGCAGAGATCTCTTTAGGCAGGCCTTCCACACCTTC. Protein: CATSRDLFRQAFHTF.

Remarks on this clonotype: A much larger clone lies a single base off, so this may be a read error. The chain combines TRBV2 with TRBJ1-5; a possible D gene is TRBD1 (6 bases). The CDR3 spans 15 residues. Germline lookup yields CDR1 SNHLY and CDR2 FYNNEI. V lost 6 bases to trimming and J lost 2 bases, with 14 bases between them. The DNA of the CDR3 is TGTGCCAGCAGAAAAGGCAGGGGCGGCAATCAGCCCCAGCATTTT. Translating it yields CASRKGRGGNQPQHF.

This clonotype appeared many times. This sequence joins TRBV20-1 and TRBJ2-1, with TRBD2 identical over 7 bases. This CDR3 is built from 15 residues. The V segment lost 5 bases and the J segment 2 bases; nucleotides outside the gene matches: 9. The germline V gene encodes CDR1 DFQATT and CDR2 SNEGSKA (reference sequence). For the CDR3, the DNA is TGCAGTGCTCCTCTTAGCGGGCTCCCCTACAATGAGCAGTTCTTC. It translates to CSAPLSGLPYNEQFF.

A note on this clonotype: This may be a read error, as it is one base from a much larger clone. This chain joins TRBV6-1 and TRBJ2-7; 10 bases map to TRBD2. Germline values: CDR1 MNHNS, CDR2 SASEGT. The CDR3 totals 14 residues. For the CDR3, the DNA is TGTGCCAGCAGTGAAGGACTAGCGGGCGGCGAGCGGTACTTC. Translation gives CASSEGLAGGERYF.

In this sample, this clonotype turned up many times. This rearrangement joins TRBV7-3 to TRBJ2-2, with D perhaps assigned TRBD1 or TRBD2 (5 bases each). CDR1 is SGHTA, CDR2 FQGTGA, per germline. CDR3 length: 10 amino acids. Deletions cut 8 bases from V and 7 bases from J, with 5 bases between. The CDR3 DNA sequence: TGTGCCAGCGGGGGCGGGGAGCTGTTTTTT. Protein product: CASGGGELFF.

In its sample, this clonotype was seen many times. J is TRBJ1-2 and V is TRBV6-1, with D possibly being TRBD1 (6 bases). Per the germline V gene, CDR1 is MNHNS and CDR2 is SASEGT. The CDR3 loop spans 14 amino acids. V dropped 7 bases and J dropped 4 bases, with 16 bases sitting between them. DNA for the CDR3: TGTGCCAGCACCGAGACAGGTGGTATCTATGGCTACACCTTC. The encoded protein is CASTETGGIYGYTF.

Many counts were recorded for this clonotype. The genes are TRBV7-9 and TRBJ2-7; 12 positions match TRBD2. J gave up 4 bases and V 4 bases, and 5 bases lay outside the gene matches. Germline V gene sequence: CDR1 SEHNR, CDR2 FQNEAQ (reference sequence). The CDR3 has 15 residues. CDR3 in amino acids: CASSSGTSGLYEQYF. The CDR3 DNA reads TGTGCCAGCAGCTCAGGGACTAGCGGGTTGTACGAGCAGTACTTC.

V and J are TRBV28 and TRBJ2-7; no definite D call. Trimming shortened V by 4 bases and J by 1 base, and 11 bases separated the two germline ends. The CDR3 sequence is 14 residues long. Germline V CDR1 and CDR2: MDHEN, SYDVKM. CDR3 nucleotide sequence: TGTGCCAGCAGTTCCCGACTCGTATCCTACGAGCAGTACTTC. Translation: CASSSRLVSYEQYF. The complete variable domain, with remaining parts taken from reference TRBV28 and TRBJ2-7, reads DVKVTQSSRYLVKRTGEKVFLECVQDMDHENMFWYRQDPGLGLRLIYFSYDVKMKEKGDIPEGYSVSREKKERFSLILESASTNQTSMYLCASSSRLVSYEQYFGPGTRLTVT.

The table lists this clonotype with many counts. This chain connects TRBV3-1 to TRBJ1-6; D remains unclear. Germline-derived CDR1 and CDR2 are LGHDT and YNNKEL (reference sequence). The CDR3 runs 15 residues. V was trimmed by 0 bases and J by 9 bases, leaving 12 bases between them. CDR3 sequence (DNA): TGTGCCAGCAGCCAAGAAGTGGGTTTAGGTTCACCCCTCCACTTT. Residues: CASSQEVGLGSPLHF.

This chain uses TRBV28 with TRBJ1-2, with TRBD1 as a possible D gene (6 bases). The CDR3 consists of 13 residues. Germline lookup yields CDR1 MDHEN and CDR2 SYDVKM. Trimming pared 6 bases from V and 4 bases from J, leaving 12 bases between. Here the CDR3 reads CASRLEGVYGYTF. Written as DNA, the CDR3 is TGTGCCAGCAGACTGGAGGGGGTCTATGGCTACACCTTC.

In its sample, this clonotype was seen many times. The DNA of the CDR3 is TGCAGTGCCCTGGATCTGATCGGCGGGAGGAGGGCAGATACGCAGTATTTT. Translated: CSALDLIGGRRADTQYF. The chain recombines TRBV20-1 with TRBJ2-3, with 8 bases aligning to TRBD2. The V gene end was trimmed by 6 bases and the J gene end by 4 bases; junction bases not matched to a gene: 18. Germline V gene lookup returns CDR1 DFQATT and CDR2 SNEGSKA (reference sequence). The CDR3 spans 17 residues.

This clonotype was seen at least ten times. The CDR3 loop is CASNGQGAKSGNTIYF. The CDR3 nucleotides read TGTGCCAGCAACGGACAGGGTGCGAAGTCTGGAAACACCATATATTTT. The chain couples TRBV12-3 or TRBV12-4 to TRBJ1-3, with TRBD1 matching over 8 bases. The CDR3 sequence is 16 residues long. With 7 bases clipped from V and 1 base from J, the junction kept 9 bases outside the gene matches.

In the case of this clonotype: Just one base apart from a much larger clone, this may be a read error. The chain uses TRBV6-1 and TRBJ1-2, with 9 positions matching TRBD1. The CDR3 consists of 14 residues. Germline CDR1 reads MNHNS; CDR2 reads SASEGT. V dropped 8 bases and J dropped 4; count of bases not matched to a gene: 8. The chain's CDR3 is CASGLDRGPYGYTF. The CDR3 coding sequence is TGTGCCAGCGGTCTGGACAGGGGTCCCTATGGCTACACCTTC.

Many counts were recorded for this clonotype. This chain connects TRBV4-2 to TRBJ1-6; no definite D call. This CDR3 is built from 15 residues. V was shortened by 0 bases and J by 10 bases, with 13 bases between the two germline ends. Germline V gene data show CDR1 as LGHNA and CDR2 as YNFKEQ. The CDR3 is CASSQERGRASPLHF. In DNA form, the CDR3 reads TGTGCCAGCAGCCAAGAGCGAGGAAGGGCCTCACCCCTCCACTTT.

As for this clonotype: This may be a read error: a much more frequent sequence differs by one nucleotide. The V and J genes are TRBV3-1 and TRBJ2-2; D is unresolved. This CDR3 has 13 residues. Germline CDR1 is LGHDT and CDR2 is YNNKEL (reference sequence). V lost 1 base and J 3 bases, leaving 3 bases between the germline ends. The chain's CDR3 is CASSQADTGELFF. The CDR3 DNA follows: TGTGCCAGCAGCCAAGCGGACACCGGGGAGCTGTTTTTT.

This clonotype was counted ten times or more. The chain is built from TRBV7-2 and TRBJ2-3; D ambiguous. Trimming left V 5 bases short and J 0 bases short, with 9 bases between. CDR3 length: 14 amino acids. Germline V gene lookup returns CDR1 SGHTA and CDR2 FQGNSA. For the CDR3, the DNA is TGTGCCAGCAGCACCCAACCTAGCACAGATACGCAGTATTTT. Translating gives CASSTQPSTDTQYF.

This clonotype showed up many times. This sequence joins TRBV4-1 and TRBJ2-7; possible D gene TRBD2, 6 bases. Germline V gene lookup returns CDR1 MGHRA and CDR2 YSYEKL. The V end was cut by 1 base, the J end by 3 bases, with 16 bases between. This CDR3 spans 16 amino acids. The CDR3 region is CASSQVSRELGYEQYF. As DNA, the CDR3 is TGCGCCAGCAGCCAAGTTTCCCGGGAGTTGGGCTACGAGCAGTACTTC.

For this clonotype: A much more abundant neighbour one base away suggests this may be a read error. The V gene is TRBV2, the J gene TRBJ1-2; D remains unclear. Germline-derived CDR1 and CDR2 are SNHLY and FYNNEI. The CDR3 is made up of 13 amino acids. Trimming removed 8 bases at V and 7 bases at J, with 17 bases between. The CDR3 DNA follows: TGTGCCAGCGGGGAGACCGGCCTTTTTGGCTACACCTTC. This codes for CASGETGLFGYTF.

This clonotype was seen at least ten times. The CDR3 protein is CASNRGSAYNEQFF. The CDR3 DNA is TGTGCCAGTAACAGGGGTAGCGCCTACAATGAGCAGTTCTTC. The chain employs TRBV19 and TRBJ2-1, with 7 nucleotides matching TRBD1. CDR3 length: 14 residues. V dropped 7 bases and J dropped 2; count of bases not matched to a gene: 5. Germline-derived CDR1 and CDR2 are LNHDA and SQIVND (reference sequence).

The CDR3 reads CASSYTGGPYNEQFF. CDR3 nucleotides: TGTGCCAGCAGCTATACAGGGGGCCCTTACAATGAGCAGTTCTTC. V usage is TRBV6-5 and J usage is TRBJ2-1; 9 nucleotides line up with TRBD1. This CDR3 is built from 15 residues. Germline CDR1 and CDR2: MNHEY and SVGAGI. V gave up 6 bases and J gave up 4 bases; unmatched junction bases: 7.

As for this clonotype: A much larger clone differs from this one at a single base, so this may be a read error. The J gene is TRBJ1-2, the V gene TRBV27, with a tentative D call TRBD1 (5 bases). Germline loops: CDR1 MNHEY, CDR2 SMNVEV (reference sequence). This CDR3 region has 12 residues. Between the trimmed V and J ends, which lost 5 bases and 8 bases, there was a span of 12 bases. CDR3 protein: CASSSGGPGYTF. In DNA, the CDR3 is TGTGCCAGCAGTAGCGGGGGTCCCGGCTACACCTTC.